There are a few counts of the clone carrying this T cell receptor (beta chain). The record originates from a study of identical twins. Each cDNA held unique molecular identifiers, and template switching gave it a universal primer site. TCRdb reanalysed the 5' RACE reads using MiXCR and keeps one entry per CDR3 protein. The sample lists some 660,000 distinct CDR3 sequences, about 9.4% occurring once. The germline gives CDR1 MGHDK, CDR2 SYGVNS. The junction had 6 bases not matched to a gene; V was cut back by 5 bases and J by 1 base. CDR3 length equals 15 residues. The same data also contributed to another study, on yellow fever vaccine responses in identical twins.

The sample was PBMCs. The J gene is TRBJ2-3, the V gene TRBV25-1; the match to TRBD1 covers 7 bases. This TCR was sampled from a woman under 30 in good health. DNA for the CDR3: TGTGCCAGCAGTCTCCCCGGGACAGGCACAGATACGCAGTATTTT. This translates into CASSLPGTGTDTQYF.